The 2 T cell receptor beta chains below were found in one sample sequenced in a study of post-analysis software for immune sequencing data. Study outcomes and limitations: Five or six TRBV segments, TRBV5-6, TRBV5-1 and TRBV20-1 among them, were found more frequent in patients than controls.

These receptors have no known antigen. Unique molecular identifiers were present in the TCR beta cDNA libraries. In TCRdb, the PCR reads were re-called with MiXCR into one record per CDR3 protein. The table has some 690,000 distinct CDR3 sequences, 59% seen once. Sequenced input: blood. The receptor set was obtained from a girl under 10 years old with multiple sclerosis.

The chain's CDR3 is CASSAGTDNQPQHF. The DNA for the CDR3 is TGTGCCAGCAGTGCGGGGACAGACAATCAGCCCCAGCATTTT. V and J are TRBV12-3 or TRBV12-4 and TRBJ1-5; 7 nucleotides align to TRBD1. The CDR3 spans 14 residues. V trimming: 5 bases; J trimming: 3 bases; junction bases outside the gene matches: 4.

This clonotype showed up just a few times. The chain has TRBV29-1 and TRBJ1-2; D perhaps matches TRBD1 (5 bases). There are 14 residues in the CDR3. The V end was cut by 4 bases, the J end by 7 bases, with 19 bases between. Germline values: CDR1 SQVTM, CDR2 ANQGSEA. The CDR3 is CSVVGAGPLGGYTF. CDR3 DNA: TGCAGCGTTGTAGGGGCAGGTCCTTTAGGTGGCTACACCTTC. Supplemented by reference TRBV29-1 and TRBJ1-2, the full variable domain reads SAVISQKPSRDICQRGTSLTIQCQVDSQVTMMFWYRQQPGQSLTLIATANQGSEATYESGFVIDKFPISRPNLTFSTLTVSNMSPEDSSIYLCSVVGAGPLGGYTFGSGTRLTVV.